Presented here are 11 T cell receptor beta chains from one specimen sequenced in a study of cytomegalovirus exposure and HLA in healthy donors. The PCR made use of 60 Vbeta and 13 Jbeta primers. Libraries were prepared by immunoSEQ multiplex PCR; TCRdb keeps only in-frame clonotypes and omits some of them. In all, the sample yields 90,000 to 130,000 clones. The sample consisted of PBMCs. The receptors were gathered from a man aged 35 to 55 in good health and CMV-seropositive.

This chain connects TRBV19 to TRBJ2-7; 9 bases line up with TRBD1. The CDR3 covers 13 residues. In germline, CDR1 is LNHDA, CDR2 SQIVND (reference sequence). Trimming took 6 bases from V and 5 from J; bases not matched to a gene: 5. Here the CDR3 DNA reads TGTGCCAGTAGACGGGGACAGGGCAACGAGCAGTACTTC. As protein: CASRRGQGNEQYF.

The chain has TRBV27 and TRBJ1-2, with 7 bases lining up with TRBD1. V lost 2 bases to trimming and J lost 8 bases; unmatched junction nucleotides: 11. The CDR3 runs 15 residues. Germline V gene lookup returns CDR1 MNHEY and CDR2 SMNVEV (reference sequence). CDR3 bases: TGTGCCAGCAGTTTAGACGGGACAGCCCCTGGGGGCTACACCTTC. It yields the protein CASSLDGTAPGGYTF.

The chain joins TRBV28 to TRBJ2-2; D ambiguous. Trimming took off 1 base at V and 0 bases at J, with 3 bases between the two ends. Germline V gene sequence: CDR1 MDHEN, CDR2 SYDVKM. CDR3 size: 14 residues. The DNA of the CDR3 is TGTGCCAGCAGTTTATACACGAACACCGGGGAGCTGTTTTTT. It yields the protein CASSLYTNTGELFF.

The chain joins TRBV28 to TRBJ2-2, with TRBD1 matching 10 bases. Looked up from germline, CDR1 is MDHEN and CDR2 is SYDVKM. With 5 bases clipped from V and 7 bases from J, the junction kept 10 bases outside the gene matches. The CDR3 covers 16 residues. The CDR3 nucleotides read TGTGCCAGCAGTCCCCGAGGGACAGGGGAGTTCGGGGAGCTGTTTTTT. Translating gives CASSPRGTGEFGELFF.

V gene TRBV7-8 combines with J gene TRBJ1-4; D ambiguous. The germline V gene has CDR1 SGHVS and CDR2 FQNEAQ. CDR3 length equals 16 residues. Trimming removed 1 base from V and 8 bases from J, with 17 bases in between. The CDR3 is CASSLEGVGREEKLFF. The CDR3 coding sequence is TGTGCCAGCAGCTTAGAAGGTGTAGGAAGGGAGGAAAAACTGTTTTTT.

This chain connects TRBV7-2 to TRBJ1-4; D perhaps matches TRBD1 (6 bases). Germline CDR1 is SGHTA and CDR2 is FQGNSA. The CDR3 is made up of 16 amino acids. V was shortened by 2 bases and J by 4 bases, with 14 bases between the two germline ends. The CDR3 DNA reads TGTGCCAGCAGCTTAAGTGGACAGAGACTTAATGAAAAACTGTTTTTT. Translation gives CASSLSGQRLNEKLFF. The full variable domain, completed using reference TRBV7-2 and TRBJ1-4, is GAGVSQSPSNKVTEKGKDVELRCDPISGHTALYWYRQSLGQGLEFLIYFQGNSAPDKSGLPSDRFSAERTGGSVSTLTIQRTQQEDSAVYLCASSLSGQRLNEKLFFGSGTQLSVL.

The rearrangement links TRBV29-1 to TRBJ1-4; 9 bases are a match to TRBD1. Per germline, CDR1 SQVTM and CDR2 ANQGSEA. The ends lost 7 bases at V and 7 bases at J; junction bases unmatched: 10. There are 14 residues in the CDR3. CDR3 residues: CSAELTGGGEKLFF. The CDR3 nucleotides read TGCAGCGCCGAATTGACAGGGGGGGGTGAAAAACTGTTTTTT.

The V call is TRBV15, the J call TRBJ1-5; 7 bases match TRBD1. V shed 9 bases, J shed 2 bases, and the junction held 4 bases outside the gene matches. The CDR3 runs 13 residues. The V gene's germline CDR1 is LNHNV and CDR2 YYDKDF (reference sequence). The CDR3 is CATSDRGNQPQHF. The CDR3, as DNA: TGTGCCACTTCAGACAGGGGCAATCAGCCCCAGCATTTT. Filled out from reference TRBV15 and TRBJ1-5, the complete variable domain reads DAMVIQNPRYQVTQFGKPVTLSCSQTLNHNVMYWYQQKSSQAPKLLFHYYDKDFNNEADTPDNFQSRRPNTSFCFLDIRSPGLGDTAMYLCATSDRGNQPQHFGDGTRLSIL.

This rearrangement joins TRBV5-6 to TRBJ1-1; a possible D gene is TRBD1 (5 bases). The length of the CDR3 is 13 residues. V dropped 2 bases and J dropped 2 bases, with 7 bases sitting between them. Germline-derived CDR1 and CDR2 are SGHDT and YYEEEE. CDR3: CASSFRVNTEAFF. The CDR3 nucleotides read TGTGCCAGCAGCTTCAGGGTTAACACTGAAGCTTTCTTT.

CDR3 amino acids: CASKFPGSVDSPLHF. The CDR3, as DNA: TGTGCCAGCAAATTCCCAGGGTCGGTGGATTCACCCCTCCACTTT. The chain links TRBV28 to TRBJ1-6, with D maybe TRBD1 (5 bases). This CDR3 spans 15 amino acids. Trimming left V 7 bases short and J 8 bases short, with 18 bases between. CDR1 is MDHEN, CDR2 SYDVKM, per germline.

The rearrangement joins TRBV5-1 to TRBJ1-1; a weak D match, TRBD1 (5 bases). The germline V gene encodes CDR1 SGHRS and CDR2 YFSETQ. The CDR3 consists of 14 residues. V lost 0 bases and J 5 bases, leaving 11 bases between the germline ends. CDR3 loop: CASSLGTIRTEAFF. CDR3 coding DNA: TGCGCCAGCAGCTTGGGGACAATTAGGACTGAAGCTTTCTTT.